This T cell receptor beta chain appears in the sequencing data of a study of blood T cell repertoires in COVID-19. At the level of the study: Sites across the United States, Italy and Spain contributed samples from acute and convalescent COVID-19. The analysed material was cDNA or gDNA that came from T cells, B-cell-depleted T cells, or PBMCs.

This clone was detected only once. Authors' data handling: Amplifying reference gene primers gave estimates of nucleated cell counts. Libraries were prepared by immunoSEQ multiplex PCR; TCRdb keeps only in-frame clonotypes and omits some of them. D and trimming come from the DNA, and the V and J calls and clone size come from that table. The data show about 69,000 clones, with approximately 83% seen just once and more than 15% held by the top ten. Followed over time, Seattle patients had been enrolled while infection was active. The sample comprised peripheral blood. This TCR was sampled from a man aged 35 to 55 with COVID-19, enrolled during active disease.

This CDR3 reads CASSHRTDYGYTF. The CDR3 DNA reads as TGTGCCAGCAGCCACCGGACAGACTATGGCTACACCTTC. This sequence joins TRBV11-2 and TRBJ1-2; a weak D match, TRBD1 (6 bases). The CDR3 spans 13 residues. V was clipped by 5 bases and J by 3 bases, with 10 bases between them. Germline CDR1 is SGHAT and CDR2 is FQNNGV. Complete variable domain (other parts from reference TRBV11-2 and TRBJ1-2): EAGVAQSPRYKIIEKRQSVAFWCNPISGHATLYWYQQILGQGPKLLIQFQNNGVVDDSQLPKDRFSAERLKGVDSTLKIQPAKLEDSAVYLCASSHRTDYGYTFGSGTRLTVV.